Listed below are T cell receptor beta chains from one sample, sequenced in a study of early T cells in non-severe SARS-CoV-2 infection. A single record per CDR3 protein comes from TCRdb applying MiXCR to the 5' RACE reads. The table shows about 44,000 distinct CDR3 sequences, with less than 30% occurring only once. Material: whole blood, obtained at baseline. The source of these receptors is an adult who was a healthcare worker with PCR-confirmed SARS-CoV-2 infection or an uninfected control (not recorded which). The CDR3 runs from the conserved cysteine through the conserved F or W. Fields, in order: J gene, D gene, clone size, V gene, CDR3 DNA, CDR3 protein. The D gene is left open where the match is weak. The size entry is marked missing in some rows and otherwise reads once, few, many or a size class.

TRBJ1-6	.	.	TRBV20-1	TGCAGTGCTATCCCCGTACAGGAGGGTTCACCCCTCCACTTT	CSAIPVQEGSPLHF
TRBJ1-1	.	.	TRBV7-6	TGTGCCAGCAGCTCAGGCCAGACGGAGAACACTGAAGCTTTCTTT	CASSSGQTENTEAFF
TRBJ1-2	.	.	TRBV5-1	TGCGCCAGCAGCGTCCGGGACACCGGCTACACCTTC	CASSVRDTGYTF
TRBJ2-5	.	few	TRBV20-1	TGCAGTGCCCAGTACCAAGAGACCCAGTACTTC	CSAQYQETQYF
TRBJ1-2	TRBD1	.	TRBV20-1	TGCAGTGCTAGTCCCGGGACAGGGCCTAACTATGGCTACACCTTC	CSASPGTGPNYGYTF
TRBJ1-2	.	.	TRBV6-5	TGTGCCAGCAGTTCACGGACCGAGGCTAACTATGGCTACACCTTC	CASSSRTEANYGYTF
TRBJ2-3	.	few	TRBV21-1	TGTGCCAGCACACAGGGGAAGTTCACAGATACGCAGTATTTT	CASTQGKFTDTQYF
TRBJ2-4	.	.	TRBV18	TGTGCCAGCTCTCCCCAGGCAGGGGACATTCAGTACTTC	CASSPQAGDIQYF
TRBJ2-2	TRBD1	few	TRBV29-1	TGCAGTGCCTCCGGGACAGGTGGCGCCGGGGAGCTGTTTTTT	CSASGTGGAGELFF
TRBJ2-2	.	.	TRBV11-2	TGTGCCAGCAGCTTAGGGACGGGGACCGGGGAGCTGTTTTTT	CASSLGTGTGELFF
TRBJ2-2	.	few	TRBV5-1	TGCGCCAGCAGAACTACTCGCGGAACCGGGGAGCTGTTTTTT	CASRTTRGTGELFF
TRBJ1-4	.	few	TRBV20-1	TGCAGTGCTTCCGGGACTTTCGCCGAAAAACTGTTTTTT	CSASGTFAEKLFF
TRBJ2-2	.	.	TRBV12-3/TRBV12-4	TGTGCCAGCAAAGGGGTAACCGGGGAGCTGTTTTTT	CASKGVTGELFF
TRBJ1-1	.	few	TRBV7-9	TGTGCCAGCCAGGGTCAGCAGAACACTGAAGCTTTCTTT	CASQGQQNTEAFF
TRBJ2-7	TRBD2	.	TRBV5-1	TGCGCCAGCAGCTTCTTTGCGGGGGCCTACGAGCAGTACTTC	CASSFFAGAYEQYF
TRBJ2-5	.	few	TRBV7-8	TGTGCCAGCAGCCCCGAGGGACCTCGAGGGCAAGAGACCCAGTACTTC	CASSPEGPRGQETQYF
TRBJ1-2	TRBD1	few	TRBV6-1	TGTGCCAGCAGGGTGGACAGGGGAGACTATGGCTACACCTTC	CASRVDRGDYGYTF
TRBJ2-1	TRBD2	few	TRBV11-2	TGTGCCAGCACCTCGGGACTAGCGGGGTCGTATGAGCAGTTCTTC	CASTSGLAGSYEQFF
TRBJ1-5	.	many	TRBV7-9	TGTGCCAGCTGCACAGGGAATCAGCCCCAGCATTTT	CASCTGNQPQHF
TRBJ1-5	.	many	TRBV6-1	TGTGCCAGCAGTGAAGATGGGGTGATAGATCAGCCCCAGCATTTT	CASSEDGVIDQPQHF
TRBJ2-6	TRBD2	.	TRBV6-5	TGTGCCAGCACCTCCATCAGGGAGGGGACTGGGGCCAACGTCCTGACTTTC	CASTSIREGTGANVLTF
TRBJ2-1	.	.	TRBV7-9	TGTGCCAGCAGCCAATCGGGACACCTGAAAGGTAATGAGCAGTTCTTC	CASSQSGHLKGNEQFF
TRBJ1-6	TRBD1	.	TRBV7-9	TGTGCCAGCAGCCGCTGGACAGGGGGCGGTAATTCACCCCTCCACTTT	CASSRWTGGGNSPLHF
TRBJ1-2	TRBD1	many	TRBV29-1	TGCAGCGTCAAAACAGGGGGCGCTGGCTACACCTTC	CSVKTGGAGYTF
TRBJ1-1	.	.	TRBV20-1	TGCAGTGCTCTGCGTCCAGGCCCGAACACTGAAGCTTTCTTT	CSALRPGPNTEAFF
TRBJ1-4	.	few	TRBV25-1	TGTGCCAGCAGTGAGCCAGGGCGGAGCGACGAAAAACTGTTTTTT	CASSEPGRSDEKLFF
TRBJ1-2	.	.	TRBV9	TGTGCCAGCAGCGTAGGACGGGGCCACTCCTATGGCTACACCTTC	CASSVGRGHSYGYTF
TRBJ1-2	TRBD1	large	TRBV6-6	TGTGCCAGCAGTTACTATGCCTCCGGGACAGACGCGACGCAAGGCTACACCTTC	CASSYYASGTDATQGYTF
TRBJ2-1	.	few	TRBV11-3	TGTGCCAGCAGCTTAGGGGGCGCCTACTACAATGAGCAGTTCTTC	CASSLGGAYYNEQFF
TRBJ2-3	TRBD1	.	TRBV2	TGTGCCAGCCAGCAGGGGGCAGATACGCAGTATTTT	CASQQGADTQYF
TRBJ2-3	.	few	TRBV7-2	TGTGCCAGCAGCTCCGAGGGGCGGGGTCTCACAGATACGCAGTATTTT	CASSSEGRGLTDTQYF
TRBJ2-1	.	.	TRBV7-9	TGTGCCAGCAGCTTAAACAATGAGCAGTTCTTC	CASSLNNEQFF
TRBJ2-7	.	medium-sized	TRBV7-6	TGTGCCAGCAGCTTATCGGCCGCCACCACCTACGAGCAGTACTTC	CASSLSAATTYEQYF
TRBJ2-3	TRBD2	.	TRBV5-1	TGCGCCAGCAGCTCGGGACTAGCGGGGGTCACAGATACGCAGTATTTT	CASSSGLAGVTDTQYF
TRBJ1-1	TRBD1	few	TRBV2	TGTGCCAGCAGATGGGGACAGCTAAACACTGAAGCTTTCTTT	CASRWGQLNTEAFF
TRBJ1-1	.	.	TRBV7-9	TGTGCCAGCAGGCCGGGACCGAACACTGAAGCTTTCTTT	CASRPGPNTEAFF
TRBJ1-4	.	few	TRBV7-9	TGTGCCAGCAGCCATACTGAAAAACTGTTTTTT	CASSHTEKLFF
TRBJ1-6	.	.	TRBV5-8	TGTGCCACTCACAGGGTTACTAATTCACCCCTCCACTTT	CATHRVTNSPLHF
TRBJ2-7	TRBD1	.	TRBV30	TGTGCCTTAGGGGACAGGGGGCGTGAGCAGTACTTC	CALGDRGREQYF
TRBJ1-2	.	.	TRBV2	TGCTGCGGGGAGGACAACTATGGCTACACCTTC	CCGEDNYGYTF
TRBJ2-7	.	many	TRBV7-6	TGTGCCAGCAGCTTATATCCCGAAGGGCGGATGGTCTCCTACGAGCAGTACTTC	CASSLYPEGRMVSYEQYF
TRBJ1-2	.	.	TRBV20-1	TGCAGGGCCGCCAGGGACCGGTCTAACTATGGCTACACCTTC	CRAARDRSNYGYTF
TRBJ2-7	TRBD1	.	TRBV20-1	TGCAGTGCTAGCACAATAATACCGGGACAGGGGACCCTCCTCGGCTACGAGCAGTACTTC	CSASTIIPGQGTLLGYEQYF
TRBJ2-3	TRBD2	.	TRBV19	TGTGCCAGTAGGGGGACTAGCGGGGGGCGCACCCCCACAGATACGCAGTATTTT	CASRGTSGGRTPTDTQYF
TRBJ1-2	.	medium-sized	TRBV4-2	TGTGCCAGCAGCCAAGACAGCGCCAAAAACTATGGCTACACCTTC	CASSQDSAKNYGYTF
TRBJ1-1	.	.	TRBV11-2	TGTGCCAGCAGCTTTTGGTCCATGAACACTGAAGCTTTCTTT	CASSFWSMNTEAFF
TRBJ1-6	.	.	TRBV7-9	TGTGCCAGCAGCCCCGCCGGGAACGATAATTCACCCCTCCACTTT	CASSPAGNDNSPLHF
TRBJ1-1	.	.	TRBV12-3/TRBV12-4	TGTGCCAGCAGTGGTGGGGTCACTGAAGCTTTCTTT	CASSGGVTEAFF
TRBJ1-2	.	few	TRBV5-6	TGTGCCAGCAGCAGCGCGGGGGCGAACTATGGCTACACCTTC	CASSSAGANYGYTF
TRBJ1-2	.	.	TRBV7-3	TGTGCCAGCAGCTCTGGGACCGAACCCAATTATGGCTACACCTTC	CASSSGTEPNYGYTF
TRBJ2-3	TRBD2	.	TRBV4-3	TGCGCCAGCAGCCAAGCTAGCGGGGGCCACACAGATACGCAGTATTTT	CASSQASGGHTDTQYF
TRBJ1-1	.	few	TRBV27	TGTGCCAGCAGTTTATCGTGGGAGGTCACTGAAGCTTTCTTT	CASSLSWEVTEAFF
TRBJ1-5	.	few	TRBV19	TGTGCCAGTAGTATAGGACCAGACCAGCCCCAGCATTTT	CASSIGPDQPQHF
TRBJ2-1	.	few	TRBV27	TGTGCCAGCAGTTTACTAGGGGATGAGCAGTTCTTC	CASSLLGDEQFF
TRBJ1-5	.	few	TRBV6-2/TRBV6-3	TGTGCCAGCAGTTACGATGGTTACAATCAGCCCCAGCATTTT	CASSYDGYNQPQHF